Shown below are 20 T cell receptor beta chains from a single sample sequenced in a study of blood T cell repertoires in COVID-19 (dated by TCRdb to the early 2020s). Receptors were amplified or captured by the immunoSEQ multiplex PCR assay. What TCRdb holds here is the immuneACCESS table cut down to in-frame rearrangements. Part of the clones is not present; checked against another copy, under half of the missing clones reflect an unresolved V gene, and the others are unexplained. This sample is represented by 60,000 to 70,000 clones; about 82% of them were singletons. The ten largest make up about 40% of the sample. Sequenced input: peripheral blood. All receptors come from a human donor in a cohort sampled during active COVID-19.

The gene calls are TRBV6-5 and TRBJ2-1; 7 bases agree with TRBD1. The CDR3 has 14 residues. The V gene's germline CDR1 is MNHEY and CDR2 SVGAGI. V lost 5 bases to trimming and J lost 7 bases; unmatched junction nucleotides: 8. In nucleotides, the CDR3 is TGTGCCAGCAGTCGGGACAGTTTCAAGAATGAGCAGTTCTTC. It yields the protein CASSRDSFKNEQFF.

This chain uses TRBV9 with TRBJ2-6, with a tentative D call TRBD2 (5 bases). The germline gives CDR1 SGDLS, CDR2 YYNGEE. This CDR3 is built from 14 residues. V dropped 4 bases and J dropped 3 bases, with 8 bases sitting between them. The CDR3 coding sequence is TGTGCCAGCAGCCCCGAGGGTGGGGCCAACGTCCTGACTTTC. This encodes CASSPEGGANVLTF.

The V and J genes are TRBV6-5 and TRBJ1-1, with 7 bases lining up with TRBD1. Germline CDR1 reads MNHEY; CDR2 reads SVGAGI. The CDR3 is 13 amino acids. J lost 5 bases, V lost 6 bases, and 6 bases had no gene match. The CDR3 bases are TGTGCCAGCAGCACTGACAGGGCGACTGAAGCTTTCTTT. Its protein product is CASSTDRATEAFF.

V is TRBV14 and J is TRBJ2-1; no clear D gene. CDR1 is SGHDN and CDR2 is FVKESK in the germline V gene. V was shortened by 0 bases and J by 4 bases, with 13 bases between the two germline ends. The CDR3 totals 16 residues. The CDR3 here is CASSQEATVIYNEQFF. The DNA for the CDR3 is TGTGCCAGCAGCCAAGAGGCAACCGTGATTTACAATGAGCAGTTCTTC.

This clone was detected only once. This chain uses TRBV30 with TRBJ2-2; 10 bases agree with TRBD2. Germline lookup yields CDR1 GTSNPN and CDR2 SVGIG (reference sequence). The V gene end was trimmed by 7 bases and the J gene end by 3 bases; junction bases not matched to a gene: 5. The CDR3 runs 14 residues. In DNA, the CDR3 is TGTGCCTCTAAAGGACTAGCGGACACCGGGGAGCTGTTTTTT. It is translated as CASKGLADTGELFF. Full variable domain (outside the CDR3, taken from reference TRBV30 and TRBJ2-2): SQTIHQWPATLVQPVGSPLSLECTVEGTSNPNLYWYRQAAGRGLQLLFYSVGIGQISSEVPQNLSASRPQDRQFILSSKKLLLSDSGFYLCASKGLADTGELFFGEGSRLTVL.

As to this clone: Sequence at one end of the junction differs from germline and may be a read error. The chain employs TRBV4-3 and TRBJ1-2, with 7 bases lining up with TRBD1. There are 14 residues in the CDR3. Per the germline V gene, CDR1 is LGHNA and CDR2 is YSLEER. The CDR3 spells CASSEDRVAYGYTF. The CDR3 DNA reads TGCGCCAGCAGCGAAGACAGGGTCGCCTATGGCTACACCTTC.

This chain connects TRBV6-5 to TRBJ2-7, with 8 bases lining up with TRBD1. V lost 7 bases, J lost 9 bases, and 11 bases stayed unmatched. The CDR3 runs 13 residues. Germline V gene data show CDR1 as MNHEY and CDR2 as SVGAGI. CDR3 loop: CASTPGGPRSQYF. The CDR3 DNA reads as TGTGCCAGCACCCCAGGGGGCCCCCGGTCGCAGTACTTC.

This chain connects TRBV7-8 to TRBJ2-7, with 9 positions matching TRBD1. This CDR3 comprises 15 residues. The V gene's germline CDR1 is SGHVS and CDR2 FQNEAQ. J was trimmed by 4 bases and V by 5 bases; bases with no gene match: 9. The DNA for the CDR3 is TGTGCCAGCAGCCAACGGGGACAGGGTCTGTACGAGCAGTACTTC. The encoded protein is CASSQRGQGLYEQYF.

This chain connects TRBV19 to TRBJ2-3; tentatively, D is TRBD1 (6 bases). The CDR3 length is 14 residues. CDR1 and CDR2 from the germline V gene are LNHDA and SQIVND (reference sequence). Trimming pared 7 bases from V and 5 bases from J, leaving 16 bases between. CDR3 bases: TGTGCCAGTACCAGGGGTCGCGCTGGAGATACGCAGTATTTT. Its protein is CASTRGRAGDTQYF.

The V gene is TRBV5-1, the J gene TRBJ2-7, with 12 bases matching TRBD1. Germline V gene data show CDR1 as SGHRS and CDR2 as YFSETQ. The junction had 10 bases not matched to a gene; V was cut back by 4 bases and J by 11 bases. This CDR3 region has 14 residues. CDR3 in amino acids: CASSTGTGGPFEYF. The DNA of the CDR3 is TGCGCCAGCAGCACCGGGACAGGGGGCCCCTTTGAGTACTTC. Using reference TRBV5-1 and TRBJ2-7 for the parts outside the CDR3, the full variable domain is KAGVTQTPRYLIKTRGQQVTLSCSPISGHRSVSWYQQTPGQGLQFLFEYFSETQRNKGNFPGRFSGRQFSNSRSEMNVSTLELGDSALYLCASSTGTGGPFEYFGPGTRLTVT.

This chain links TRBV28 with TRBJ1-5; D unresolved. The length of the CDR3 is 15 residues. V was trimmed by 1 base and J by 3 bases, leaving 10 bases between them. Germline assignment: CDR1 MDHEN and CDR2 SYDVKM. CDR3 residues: CASSLSSGYNQPQHF. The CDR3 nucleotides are TGTGCCAGCAGTTTATCATCAGGCTACAATCAGCCCCAGCATTTT.

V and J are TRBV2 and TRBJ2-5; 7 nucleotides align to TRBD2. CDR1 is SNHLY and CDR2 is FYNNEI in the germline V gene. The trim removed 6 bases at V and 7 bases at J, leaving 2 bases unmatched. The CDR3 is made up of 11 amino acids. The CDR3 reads CASSPGGTQYF. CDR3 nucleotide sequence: TGTGCCAGCAGCCCGGGGGGGACCCAGTACTTC.

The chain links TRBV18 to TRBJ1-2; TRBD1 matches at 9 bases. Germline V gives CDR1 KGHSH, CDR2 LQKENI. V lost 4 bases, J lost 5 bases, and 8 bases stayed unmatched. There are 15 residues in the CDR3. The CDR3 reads CASSQGDRAKYGYTF. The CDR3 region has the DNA TGTGCCAGCTCACAGGGGGACAGGGCCAAATATGGCTACACCTTC.

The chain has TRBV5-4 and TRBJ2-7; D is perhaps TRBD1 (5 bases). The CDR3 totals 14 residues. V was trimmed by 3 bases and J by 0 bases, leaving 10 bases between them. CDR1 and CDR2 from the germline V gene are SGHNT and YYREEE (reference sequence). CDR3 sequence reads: CASSYGQASYEQYF. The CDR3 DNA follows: TGTGCCAGCAGCTACGGACAAGCCTCCTACGAGCAGTACTTC.

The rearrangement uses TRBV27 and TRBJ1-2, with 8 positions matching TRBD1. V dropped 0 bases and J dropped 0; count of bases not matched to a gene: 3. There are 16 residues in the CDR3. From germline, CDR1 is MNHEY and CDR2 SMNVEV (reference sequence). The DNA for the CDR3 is TGTGCCAGCAGTTTATCAGGACAGGGTCCTAACTATGGCTACACCTTC. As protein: CASSLSGQGPNYGYTF.

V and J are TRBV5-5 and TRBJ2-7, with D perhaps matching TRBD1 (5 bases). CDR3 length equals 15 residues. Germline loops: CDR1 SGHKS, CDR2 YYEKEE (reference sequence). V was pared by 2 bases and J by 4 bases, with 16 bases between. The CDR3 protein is CASSFIPAGPYEQYF. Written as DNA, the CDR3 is TGTGCCAGCAGCTTTATTCCCGCAGGGCCGTACGAGCAGTACTTC.

The CDR3 reads CASSIGGLGQPQHF. The DNA for the CDR3 is TGTGCCAGTAGTATAGGGGGACTGGGTCAGCCCCAGCATTTT. The V gene is TRBV19, the J gene TRBJ1-5, with D perhaps TRBD1 (5 bases). CDR1 LNHDA and CDR2 SQIVND come from the germline V gene (reference sequence). The CDR3 totals 14 residues. V was clipped by 1 base and J by 6 bases, with 10 bases between them.

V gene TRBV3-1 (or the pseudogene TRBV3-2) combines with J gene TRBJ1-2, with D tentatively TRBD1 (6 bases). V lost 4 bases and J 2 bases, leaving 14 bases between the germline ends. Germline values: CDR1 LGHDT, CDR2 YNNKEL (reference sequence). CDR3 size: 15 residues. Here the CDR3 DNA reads TGTGCCAGCAGCCCGAAGGGGGGGACGAACTATGGCTACACCTTC. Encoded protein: CASSPKGGTNYGYTF.

The CDR3 bases are TGTGCCAGCAGCCGGGGGGCAGACCCCGGGTACGAGCAGTACTTC. Residues: CASSRGADPGYEQYF. The chain carries TRBV11-2 and TRBJ2-7, with D perhaps TRBD2 (7 bases). The CDR3 has 15 residues. The V end was cut by 5 bases, the J end by 4 bases, with 18 bases between. Germline assignment: CDR1 SGHAT and CDR2 FQNNGV.

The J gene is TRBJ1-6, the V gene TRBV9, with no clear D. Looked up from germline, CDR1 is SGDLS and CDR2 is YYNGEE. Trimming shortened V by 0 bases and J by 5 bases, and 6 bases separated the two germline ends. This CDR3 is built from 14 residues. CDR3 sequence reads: CASSVVADNSPLHF. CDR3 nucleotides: TGTGCCAGCAGCGTAGTCGCAGATAATTCACCCCTCCACTTT.